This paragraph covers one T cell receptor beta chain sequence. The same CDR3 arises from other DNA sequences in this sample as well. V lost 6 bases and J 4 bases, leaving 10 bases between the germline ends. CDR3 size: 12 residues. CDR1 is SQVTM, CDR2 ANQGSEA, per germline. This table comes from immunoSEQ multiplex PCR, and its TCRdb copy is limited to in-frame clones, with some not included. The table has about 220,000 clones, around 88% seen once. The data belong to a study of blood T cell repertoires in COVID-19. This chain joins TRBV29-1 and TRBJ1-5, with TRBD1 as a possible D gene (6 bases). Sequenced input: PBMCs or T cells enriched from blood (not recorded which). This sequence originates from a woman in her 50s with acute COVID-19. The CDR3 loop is CSVGQGNQPQHF. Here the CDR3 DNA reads TGCAGCGTCGGGCAGGGGAATCAGCCCCAGCATTTT.